Listed below are T cell receptor beta chains from one sample, sequenced in a study of quantifying T cell responses using KT2 cells. TCRdb redid the calling of the UMI-ligation and nested PCR reads with MiXCR, one entry per CDR3 protein. The sample includes fewer than 50,000 distinct CDR3 sequences, about a sixth seen only once; the top ten take roughly 44%. What was sequenced was PBMCs spiked with cells of the T cell clone KT2. The source of these receptors is a human donor. The CDR3 runs from the conserved cysteine through the conserved F or W. The D gene is left open where the match is weak. Size tells how often a clone was seen (once, few, many) or the class of an expanded clone, and some rows leave it out.

TRBD2,TRBV5-1,NA,TRBJ2-1,TGCGCCAGCGCGACGATACCCGGGACTAGCGGGGGCCGAATCAATGAGCAGTTCTTC,CASATIPGTSGGRINEQFF
NA,TRBV3-1,many,TRBJ2-1,TGTGCCAGCAGCCAAGGAGCGGGCACCTACAATGAGCAGTTCTTC,CASSQGAGTYNEQFF
TRBD1,TRBV6-1,few,TRBJ2-3,TGTGCCAGCACGGACAGGGGGCGATTCACAGATACGCAGTATTTT,CASTDRGRFTDTQYF
NA,TRBV2,NA,TRBJ2-1,TGTGCCAGCAGAGAGGAGTGGTACAATGAGCAGTTCTTC,CASREEWYNEQFF
TRBD1,TRBV29-1,NA,TRBJ2-1,TGCAGCGTGCCTCCCCCGTTGGGACAGGGGGGGAATGAGCAGTTCTTC,CSVPPPLGQGGNEQFF
TRBD2,TRBV12-3/TRBV12-4,few,TRBJ2-2,TGTGCCAGCACTTTCAGCGGGACTACCACCGGGGAGCTGTTTTTT,CASTFSGTTTGELFF
TRBD2,TRBV6-2/TRBV6-3,NA,TRBJ2-3,TGTGCCAGCAGCCCATCGGGAGGGCCGTTAGATACGCAGTATTTT,CASSPSGGPLDTQYF
NA,TRBV2,many,TRBJ2-2,TGTGCCAGCAGCGGGCACACCGGGGAGCTGTTTTTT,CASSGHTGELFF
NA,TRBV9,few,TRBJ1-1,TGTGCCAGCAGCGTAGGGAGGGGGAACACTGAAGCTTTCTTT,CASSVGRGNTEAFF
NA,TRBV2,NA,TRBJ2-3,TGTGCCAGCAGTACGGCTTCGGGCACAGATACGCAGTATTTT,CASSTASGTDTQYF
NA,TRBV29-1,many,TRBJ2-5,TGCAGCGTTGGACAGGACGAGGGGACCCAGTACTTC,CSVGQDEGTQYF
TRBD1,TRBV6-1,few,TRBJ2-7,TGTGCCAGCAGTGGCCGGGACAGGGCTACGTACGAGCAGTACTTC,CASSGRDRATYEQYF
TRBD2,TRBV11-2,many,TRBJ2-1,TGTGCCAGCAGCTTATCCGCGAGCGGGAGAAGCCATGAGCAGTTCTTC,CASSLSASGRSHEQFF
NA,TRBV5-5,few,TRBJ1-2,TGTGCCAGCAGCTACTACGACGACTATGGCTACACCTTC,CASSYYDDYGYTF
NA,TRBV7-2,NA,TRBJ1-6,TGTGCCAGCACCCCTAGGGGGGGTTCTAATTCACCCCTCCACTTT,CASTPRGGSNSPLHF
NA,TRBV11-2,few,TRBJ1-5,TGTGCCAGCAGCGCAGGGCTGGGCAATCAGCCCCAGCATTTT,CASSAGLGNQPQHF
NA,TRBV30,NA,TRBJ1-2,TGTGCCTGGAGTATCCAGGGCAACAATGGCTACACCTTC,CAWSIQGNNGYTF
NA,TRBV24-1,NA,TRBJ2-1,TGTGCCACCAGTGGGGCGGGGGAGCAGTTCTTC,CATSGAGEQFF
NA,TRBV24-1,few,TRBJ2-3,TGTGCCACTACCAAACCGACAGAGAGCACAGATACGCAGTATTTT,CATTKPTESTDTQYF
NA,TRBV11-1,NA,TRBJ1-5,TGTGCCAGCAGCCCCGGTCCTAATCAGCCCCAGCATTTT,CASSPGPNQPQHF